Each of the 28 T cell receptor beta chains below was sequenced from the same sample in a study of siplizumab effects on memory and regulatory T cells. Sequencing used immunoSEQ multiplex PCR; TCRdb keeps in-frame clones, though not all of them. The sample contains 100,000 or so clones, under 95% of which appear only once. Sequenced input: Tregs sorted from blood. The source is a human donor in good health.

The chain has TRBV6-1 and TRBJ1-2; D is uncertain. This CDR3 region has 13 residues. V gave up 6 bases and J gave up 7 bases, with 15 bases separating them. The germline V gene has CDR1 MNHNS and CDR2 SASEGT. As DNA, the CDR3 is TGTGCCAGCAGGGACTGGACGGGAAGTGGCTACACCTTC. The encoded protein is CASRDWTGSGYTF.

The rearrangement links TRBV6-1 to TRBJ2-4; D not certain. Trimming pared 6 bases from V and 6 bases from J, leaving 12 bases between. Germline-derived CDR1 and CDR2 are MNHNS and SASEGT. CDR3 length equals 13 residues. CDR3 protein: CASSGWAANIQYF. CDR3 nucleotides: TGTGCCAGCAGCGGCTGGGCGGCAAACATTCAGTACTTC.

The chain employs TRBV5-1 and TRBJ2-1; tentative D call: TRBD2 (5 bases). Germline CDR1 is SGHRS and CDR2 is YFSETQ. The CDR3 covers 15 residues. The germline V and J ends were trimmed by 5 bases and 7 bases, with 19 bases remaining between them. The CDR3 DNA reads TGCGCCAGCAGAGGTGCGTCTTACGGGAAGAATGAGCAGTTCTTC. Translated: CASRGASYGKNEQFF. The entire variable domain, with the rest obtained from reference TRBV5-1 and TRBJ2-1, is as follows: KAGVTQTPRYLIKTRGQQVTLSCSPISGHRSVSWYQQTPGQGLQFLFEYFSETQRNKGNFPGRFSGRQFSNSRSEMNVSTLELGDSALYLCASRGASYGKNEQFFGPGTRLTVL.

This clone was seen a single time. CDR3 loop: CAWSVYVGQRAGELFF. The DNA of the CDR3 is TGTGCCTGGAGTGTATACGTGGGACAAAGGGCCGGGGAGCTGTTTTTT. The rearrangement links TRBV30 to TRBJ2-2, with D perhaps TRBD1 (6 bases). CDR1 is GTSNPN and CDR2 is SVGIG in the germline V gene (reference sequence). V was trimmed by 0 bases and J by 6 bases, leaving 17 bases between them. CDR3 size: 16 residues.

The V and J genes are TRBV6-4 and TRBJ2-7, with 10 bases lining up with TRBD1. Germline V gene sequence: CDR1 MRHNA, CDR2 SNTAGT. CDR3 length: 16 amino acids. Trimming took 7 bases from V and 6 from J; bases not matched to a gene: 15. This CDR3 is CASNAGQGPSTAEQYF. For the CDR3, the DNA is TGTGCCAGCAATGCGGGACAGGGGCCCTCCACCGCCGAGCAGTACTTC.

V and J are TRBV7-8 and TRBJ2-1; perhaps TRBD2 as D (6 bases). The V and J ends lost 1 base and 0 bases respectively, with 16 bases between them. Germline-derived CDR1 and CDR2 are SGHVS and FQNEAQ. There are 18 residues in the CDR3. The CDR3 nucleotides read TGTGCCAGCAGCTTAGGGGGGAAACTAGCAGGCTCCTACAATGAGCAGTTCTTC. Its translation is CASSLGGKLAGSYNEQFF.

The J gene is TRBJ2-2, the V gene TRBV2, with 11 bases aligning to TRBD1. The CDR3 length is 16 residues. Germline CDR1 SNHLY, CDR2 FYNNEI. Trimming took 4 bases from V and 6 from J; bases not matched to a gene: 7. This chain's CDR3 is CASSAGTGGRAGELFF. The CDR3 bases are TGTGCCAGCAGTGCGGGGACAGGGGGAAGAGCCGGGGAGCTGTTTTTT.

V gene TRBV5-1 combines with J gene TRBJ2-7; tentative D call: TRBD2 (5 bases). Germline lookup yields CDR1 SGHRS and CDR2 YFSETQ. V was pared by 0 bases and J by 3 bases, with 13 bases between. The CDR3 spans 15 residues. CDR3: CASSLEVSVSYEQYF. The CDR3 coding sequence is TGCGCCAGCAGCTTGGAAGTTAGCGTCAGCTACGAGCAGTACTTC.

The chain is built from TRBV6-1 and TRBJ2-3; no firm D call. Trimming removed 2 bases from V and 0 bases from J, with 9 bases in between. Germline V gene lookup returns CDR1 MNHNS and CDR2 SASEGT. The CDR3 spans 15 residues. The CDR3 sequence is CASSELSVSTDTQYF. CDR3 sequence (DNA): TGTGCCAGCAGTGAATTGTCCGTAAGCACAGATACGCAGTATTTT.

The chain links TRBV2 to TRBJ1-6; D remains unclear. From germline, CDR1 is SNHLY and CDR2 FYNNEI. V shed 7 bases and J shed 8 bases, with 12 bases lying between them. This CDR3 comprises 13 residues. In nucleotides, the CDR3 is TGTGCCAGCAAGACCGAGACGGATTCACCCCTCCACTTT. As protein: CASKTETDSPLHF.

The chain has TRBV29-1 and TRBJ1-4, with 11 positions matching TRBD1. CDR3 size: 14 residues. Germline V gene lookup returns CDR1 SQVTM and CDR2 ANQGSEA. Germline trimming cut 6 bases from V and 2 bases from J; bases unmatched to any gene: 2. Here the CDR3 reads CSVGDRGTNEKLFF. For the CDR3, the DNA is TGCAGCGTCGGGGACAGGGGGACTAATGAAAAACTGTTTTTT.

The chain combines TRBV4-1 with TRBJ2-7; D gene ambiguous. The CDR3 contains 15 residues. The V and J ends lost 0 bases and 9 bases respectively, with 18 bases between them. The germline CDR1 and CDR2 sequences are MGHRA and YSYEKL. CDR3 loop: CASSQDGYKSLGQYF. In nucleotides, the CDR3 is TGCGCCAGCAGCCAAGATGGATACAAGTCTCTGGGGCAGTACTTC.

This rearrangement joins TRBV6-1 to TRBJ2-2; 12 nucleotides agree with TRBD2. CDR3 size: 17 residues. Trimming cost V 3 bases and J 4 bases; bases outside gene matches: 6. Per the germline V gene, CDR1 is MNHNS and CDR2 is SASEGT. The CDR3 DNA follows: TGTGCCAGCAGTGACCTAGCGGGAGGGTTGGGCACCGGGGAGCTGTTTTTT. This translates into CASSDLAGGLGTGELFF.

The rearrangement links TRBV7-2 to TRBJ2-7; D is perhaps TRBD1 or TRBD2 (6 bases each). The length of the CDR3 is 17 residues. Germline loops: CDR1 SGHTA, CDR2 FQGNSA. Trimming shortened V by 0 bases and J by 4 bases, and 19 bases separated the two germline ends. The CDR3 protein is CASSLAGRGLGGYEQYF. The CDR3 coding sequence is TGTGCCAGCAGCTTAGCGGGCCGGGGGCTAGGGGGATACGAGCAGTACTTC.

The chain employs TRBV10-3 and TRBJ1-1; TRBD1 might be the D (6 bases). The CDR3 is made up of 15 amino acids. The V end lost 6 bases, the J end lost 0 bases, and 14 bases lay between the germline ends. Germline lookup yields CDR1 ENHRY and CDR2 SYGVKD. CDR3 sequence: CAIRDPGVMNTEAFF. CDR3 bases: TGTGCCATCAGAGACCCAGGGGTCATGAACACTGAAGCTTTCTTT.

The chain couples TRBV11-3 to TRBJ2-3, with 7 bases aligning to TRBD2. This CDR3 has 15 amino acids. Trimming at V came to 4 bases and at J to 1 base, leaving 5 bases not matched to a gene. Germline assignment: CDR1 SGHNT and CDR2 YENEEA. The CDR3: CASSSGLDGTDTQYF. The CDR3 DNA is TGTGCCAGCAGCTCCGGACTAGACGGCACAGATACGCAGTATTTT.

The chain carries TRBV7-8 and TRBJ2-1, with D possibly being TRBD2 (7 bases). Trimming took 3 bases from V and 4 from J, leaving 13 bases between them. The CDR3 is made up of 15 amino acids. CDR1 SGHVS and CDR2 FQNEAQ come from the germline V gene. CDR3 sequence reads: CASSFRGAGYNEQFF. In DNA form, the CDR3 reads TGTGCCAGCAGCTTCCGGGGGGCTGGGTACAATGAGCAGTTCTTC.

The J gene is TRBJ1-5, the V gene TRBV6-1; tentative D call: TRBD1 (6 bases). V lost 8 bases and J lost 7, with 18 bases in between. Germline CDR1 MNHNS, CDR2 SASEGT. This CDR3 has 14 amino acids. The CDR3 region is CASCHNREIQPQHF. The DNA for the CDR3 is TGTGCCAGCTGCCATAACAGGGAAATACAGCCCCAGCATTTT.

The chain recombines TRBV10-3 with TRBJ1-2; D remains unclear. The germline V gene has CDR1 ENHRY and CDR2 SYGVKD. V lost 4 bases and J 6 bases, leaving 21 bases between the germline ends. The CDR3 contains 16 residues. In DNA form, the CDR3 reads TGTGCCATCAGTGTGGACCGGGTTGGGAGGAATGATGGCTACACCTTC. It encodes CAISVDRVGRNDGYTF.

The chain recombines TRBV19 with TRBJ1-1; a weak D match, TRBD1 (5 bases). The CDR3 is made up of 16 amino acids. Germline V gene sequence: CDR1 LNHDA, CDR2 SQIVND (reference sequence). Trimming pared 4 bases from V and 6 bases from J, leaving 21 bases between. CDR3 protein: CASSRQLSRKPSEAFF. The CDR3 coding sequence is TGTGCCAGTAGTAGACAGCTATCCAGAAAACCTTCTGAAGCTTTCTTT.

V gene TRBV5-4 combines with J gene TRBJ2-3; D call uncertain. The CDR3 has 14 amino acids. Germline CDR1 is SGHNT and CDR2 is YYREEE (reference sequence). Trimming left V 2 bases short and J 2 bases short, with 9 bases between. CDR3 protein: CASSFTSYTDTQYF. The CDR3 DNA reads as TGTGCCAGCAGCTTTACGTCTTACACAGATACGCAGTATTTT.

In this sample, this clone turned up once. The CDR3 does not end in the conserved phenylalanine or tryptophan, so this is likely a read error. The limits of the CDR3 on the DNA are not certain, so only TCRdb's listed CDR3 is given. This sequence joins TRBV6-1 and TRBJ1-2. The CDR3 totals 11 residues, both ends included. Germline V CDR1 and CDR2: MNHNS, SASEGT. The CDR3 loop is CASSEMSARPV.

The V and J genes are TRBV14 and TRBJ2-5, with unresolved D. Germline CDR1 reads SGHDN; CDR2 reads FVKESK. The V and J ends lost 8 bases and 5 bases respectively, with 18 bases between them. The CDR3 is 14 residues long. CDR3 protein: CASATSGPRETQYF. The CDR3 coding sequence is TGTGCCAGCGCTACGAGTGGACCCCGTGAGACCCAGTACTTC.

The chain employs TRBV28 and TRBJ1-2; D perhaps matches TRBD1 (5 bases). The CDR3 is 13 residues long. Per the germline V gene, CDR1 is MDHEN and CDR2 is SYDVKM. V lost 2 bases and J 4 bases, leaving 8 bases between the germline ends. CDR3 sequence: CASSLGASYGYTF. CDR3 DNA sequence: TGTGCCAGCAGTTTAGGGGCTAGCTATGGCTACACCTTC.

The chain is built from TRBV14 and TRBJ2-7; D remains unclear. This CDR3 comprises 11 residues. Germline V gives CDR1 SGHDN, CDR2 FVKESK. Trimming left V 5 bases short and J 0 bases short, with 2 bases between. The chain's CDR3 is CASSSSYEQYF. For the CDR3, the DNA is TGTGCCAGCAGCTCCTCCTACGAGCAGTACTTC.

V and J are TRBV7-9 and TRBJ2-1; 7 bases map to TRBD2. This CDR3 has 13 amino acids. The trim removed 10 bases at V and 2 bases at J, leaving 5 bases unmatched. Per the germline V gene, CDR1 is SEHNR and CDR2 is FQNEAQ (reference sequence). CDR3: CATERGPYNEQFF. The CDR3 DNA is TGTGCCACTGAGCGGGGTCCCTACAATGAGCAGTTCTTC.

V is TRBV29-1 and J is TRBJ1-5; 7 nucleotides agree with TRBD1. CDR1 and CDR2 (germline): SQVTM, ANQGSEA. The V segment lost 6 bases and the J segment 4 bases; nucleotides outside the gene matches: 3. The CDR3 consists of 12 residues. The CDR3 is CSVQGQNQPQHF. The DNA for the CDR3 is TGCAGCGTACAGGGGCAAAATCAGCCCCAGCATTTT.

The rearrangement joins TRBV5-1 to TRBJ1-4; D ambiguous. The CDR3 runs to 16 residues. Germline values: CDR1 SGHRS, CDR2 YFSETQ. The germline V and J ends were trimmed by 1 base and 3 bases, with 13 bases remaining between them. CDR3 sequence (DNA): TGCGCCAGCAGCTTGCTCGGGTTTGTAGCTAATGAAAAACTGTTTTTT. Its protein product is CASSLLGFVANEKLFF.